This T cell receptor beta chain was sequenced for a study of T-cell reconstitution after alpha-beta-depleted transplantation in children. Germline V lookup: CDR1 LNHNV, CDR2 YYDKDF (reference sequence). There are 15 residues in the CDR3. Trimming cost V 5 bases and J 4 bases, with 15 bases left between them. This clonotype was observed a few times. Preparation of the TCRbeta library used unique molecular identifiers. In TCRdb, the PCR reads were re-called with MiXCR into one record per CDR3 protein. The table has about half a million distinct CDR3 sequences, roughly an eighth seen once; the top ten hold about 5.6%.

This TCR came from a human donor who donated a stem cell graft to a child with combined immunodeficiency. The chain employs TRBV15 and TRBJ2-1; tentatively, D is TRBD1 or TRBD2 (5 bases each). The sequencing used PBMCs from the stem cell graft donor, collected from the stem cell graft. The CDR3 DNA is TGTGCCACCAGCGGGGACCGCGGTAGTTACAATGAGCAGTTCTTC. Translation gives CATSGDRGSYNEQFF.